A single sample is the source of the 9 T cell receptor beta chains below, sequenced in a study of radiation and T cells in renal cell carcinoma. The time point: blood 2 weeks post-SBRT. Treatment of the sample: 15 Gy SBRT to primary tumor, nephrectomy 4 weeks later. TCRdb's copy holds only in-frame clones and misses some; the assay was immunoSEQ multiplex PCR. The sample shows about 130,000 clones, around 81% of them seen only once. The sample here was blood, taken from a patient whose treatment included radiotherapy and nephrectomy. The receptors were gathered from a man in his forties or fifties with renal cell carcinoma.

The genes are TRBV4-2 and TRBJ1-2; D is unclear. There are 14 residues in the CDR3. Germline V lookup: CDR1 LGHNA, CDR2 YNFKEQ. Trimming shortened V by 0 bases and J by 4 bases, and 9 bases separated the two germline ends. The CDR3: CASSQELRSYGYTF. Here the CDR3 DNA reads TGTGCCAGCAGCCAAGAACTGCGCAGCTATGGCTACACCTTC.

V usage is TRBV15 and J usage is TRBJ1-1; possible D gene TRBD1, 6 bases. The germline gives CDR1 LNHNV, CDR2 YYDKDF (reference sequence). The CDR3 loop spans 15 amino acids. V was shortened by 1 base and J by 4 bases, with 13 bases between the two germline ends. In nucleotides, the CDR3 is TGTGCCACCAGCAGAGTGGACAGTAGAAGCACTGAAGCTTTCTTT. Its translation: CATSRVDSRSTEAFF.

The chain combines TRBV27 with TRBJ2-2; 12 positions agree with TRBD1. Germline V CDR1 and CDR2: MNHEY, SMNVEV (reference sequence). V shed 2 bases, J shed 5 bases, and the junction held 12 bases outside the gene matches. CDR3 length: 19 amino acids. DNA for the CDR3: TGTGCCAGCAGTTTAAGGGGGCTCCCGGGACAGGGGGCAACCGGGGAGCTGTTTTTT. Translated, it gives CASSLRGLPGQGATGELFF.

The V gene is TRBV10-1, the J gene TRBJ2-1, with 13 bases that match TRBD2. The CDR3 runs to 18 residues. The V and J ends lost 7 bases and 8 bases, in that order; junction bases with no gene match: 17. Germline CDR1 is WNHNN and CDR2 is SYGVQD (reference sequence). CDR3 sequence reads: CASTSDGRTSGSMDEQFF. The CDR3 DNA is TGCGCCAGCACCTCAGACGGCAGGACTAGCGGGAGCATGGATGAGCAGTTCTTC.

The rearrangement links TRBV5-5 to TRBJ1-2; TRBD1 might be the D (6 bases). Trimming pared 1 base from V and 8 bases from J, leaving 18 bases between. The length of the CDR3 is 15 residues. The V gene's germline CDR1 is SGHKS and CDR2 YYEKEE (reference sequence). The CDR3 reads CASSLRPVSGEGYTF. The DNA for the CDR3 is TGTGCCAGCAGCTTGCGGCCGGTGTCAGGGGAAGGCTACACCTTC.

The J gene is TRBJ1-5, the V gene TRBV2; 7 positions match TRBD1. V lost 6 bases to trimming and J lost 4 bases; unmatched junction nucleotides: 6. Germline V gene data show CDR1 as SNHLY and CDR2 as FYNNEI. The CDR3 totals 14 residues. CDR3 in amino acids: CASRPGTANQPQHF. DNA for the CDR3: TGTGCCAGCAGACCCGGGACAGCAAATCAGCCCCAGCATTTT.

This sequence joins TRBV29-1 and TRBJ2-3; no clear D gene. Trimming removed 0 bases from V and 6 bases from J, with 7 bases in between. The CDR3 runs to 12 residues. Germline V gives CDR1 SQVTM, CDR2 ANQGSEA. The chain's CDR3 is CSVEDRRDTQYF. DNA of the CDR3: TGCAGCGTTGAAGATAGAAGGGATACGCAGTATTTT.

The chain employs TRBV29-1 and TRBJ2-5; 9 bases fit TRBD2. Trimming cost V 4 bases and J 5 bases; bases outside gene matches: 8. The germline CDR1 and CDR2 sequences are SQVTM and ANQGSEA. This CDR3 is 14 amino acids long. CDR3 sequence: CSVASSSGVETQYF. DNA of the CDR3: TGCAGCGTTGCCAGTTCTAGCGGGGTGGAGACCCAGTACTTC.

This chain connects TRBV29-1 to TRBJ2-5; a possible D gene is TRBD1 (5 bases). The CDR3 is 13 amino acids. Germline V CDR1 and CDR2: SQVTM, ANQGSEA. The V end lost 2 bases, the J end lost 4 bases, and 11 bases lay between the germline ends. CDR3: CSVEFSQGETQYF. As DNA, the CDR3 is TGCAGCGTTGAATTCTCCCAGGGAGAGACCCAGTACTTC.